Listed below are T cell receptor beta chains from one sample, sequenced in a study of blood T cell repertoires in COVID-19. Here immunoSEQ multiplex PCR was the method, and the copy in TCRdb shows in-frame clones only, minus some. This sample yields roughly 270,000 clones, of which roughly 85% are seen a single time; about 2.3% belongs to the top ten. The sequencing input was PBMCs or T cells enriched from blood (not recorded which). These receptors all stem from a woman aged 45 to 65 who had recovered from COVID-19. Both conserved end residues are trimmed from each CDR3.

V: TRBV7-2; CDR3: ASSPGIHTDTQY
V: TRBV5-4; CDR3: ASSHAGGDEKVY
V: TRBV7-2; CDR3: ASSPAPWLAGGGTGELF
V: TRBV7-2; CDR3: ASSLVGGDVNEQF
V: TRBV6-2/TRBV6-3; CDR3: ASSYSATSGSWGSYEQY
V: TRBV4-2; CDR3: ASSQDLQGSYNEQF
V: TRBV29-1; CDR3: SVVELGGELF
V: TRBV6-5; CDR3: ASNRDRGLGTQY
V: TRBV27; CDR3: ASSFLRQNEQF
V: TRBV18; CDR3: ASSPGQGAYEQY
V: TRBV10-3; CDR3: AISDKYEQY
V: TRBV6-5; CDR3: ASRKDTQETQY
V: TRBV5-1; CDR3: ASSSDSSNEKLF
V: TRBV30; CDR3: AWNSQGFSGNTIY
V: TRBV2; CDR3: ASTRTVNQPQH
V: TRBV5-1; CDR3: ATKGEGTARGYT
V: TRBV5-4; CDR3: ASSRGTGYLYEQY
V: TRBV6-5; CDR3: ASTASTGRSPLH
V: TRBV10-2; CDR3: ASGVTGGTEAF
V: TRBV30; CDR3: ALYRDRRTEAF
V: TRBV15; CDR3: ATSREGTGANYGYT
V: TRBV2; CDR3: ASRGHFSNQPQH
V: TRBV10-3; CDR3: AISESIQPSTDTQY
V: TRBV7-9; CDR3: ASSLFEDEKLF
V: TRBV11-2; CDR3: ASSLRAVNTIY
V: TRBV27; CDR3: ASSGQGFYGYT
V: TRBV30; CDR3: AWSVRQNTGELF
V: TRBV30; CDR3: AWSGGRAIPRHIQY
V: TRBV9; CDR3: ASSVSGGAGSPTDTQY
V: TRBV5-6; CDR3: ASSPSRTGTSPLH
V: TRBV11-2; CDR3: ASSLEASRNNEQF
V: TRBV6-5; CDR3: ASSRTGTYTEAF
V: TRBV18; CDR3: ASSPRAGQGGSPLH
V: TRBV6-2/TRBV6-3; CDR3: ASSLTGASNQPQH
V: TRBV7-6; CDR3: ASSRSVVPFAGNTIY
V: TRBV5-1; CDR3: ASSLGGLAGVEQY
V: TRBV11-2; CDR3: ASSLDLRPAGGLETQY
V: TRBV7-2; CDR3: ASTNLGGRNQPQH
V: TRBV4-3; CDR3: ASSQVMGQGFGYT
V: TRBV6-5; CDR3: ASTPGGVQPQH
V: TRBV10-3; CDR3: AISESRDRGTEQY
V: TRBV2; CDR3: ASRGGAGNTIY
V: TRBV5-1; CDR3: ASSSNVGGETQY
V: TRBV7-9; CDR3: ASSSGGARETQY
V: TRBV19; CDR3: ASSTKNRLVQETQY
V: TRBV5-5; CDR3: ASSPLGQGGETQY